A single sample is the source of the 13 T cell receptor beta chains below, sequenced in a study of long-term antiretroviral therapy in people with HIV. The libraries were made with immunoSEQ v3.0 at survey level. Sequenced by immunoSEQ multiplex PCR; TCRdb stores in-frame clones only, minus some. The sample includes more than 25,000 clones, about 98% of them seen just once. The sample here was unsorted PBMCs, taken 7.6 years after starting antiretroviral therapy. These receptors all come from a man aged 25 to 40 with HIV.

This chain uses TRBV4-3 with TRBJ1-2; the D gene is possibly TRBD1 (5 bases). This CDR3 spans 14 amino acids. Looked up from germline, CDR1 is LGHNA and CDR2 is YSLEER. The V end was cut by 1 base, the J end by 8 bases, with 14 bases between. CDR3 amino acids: CASSQGRAGPGYTF. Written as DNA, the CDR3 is TGCGCCAGCAGCCAAGGAAGGGCAGGGCCAGGCTACACCTTC.

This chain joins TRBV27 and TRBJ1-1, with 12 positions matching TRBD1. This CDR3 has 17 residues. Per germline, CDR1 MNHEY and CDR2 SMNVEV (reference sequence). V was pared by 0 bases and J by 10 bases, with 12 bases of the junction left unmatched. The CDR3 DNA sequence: TGTGCCAGCAGTTTATCGGGTTTCCGGGACAGGGGGCGGGCAGCTTTCTTT. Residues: CASSLSGFRDRGRAAFF.

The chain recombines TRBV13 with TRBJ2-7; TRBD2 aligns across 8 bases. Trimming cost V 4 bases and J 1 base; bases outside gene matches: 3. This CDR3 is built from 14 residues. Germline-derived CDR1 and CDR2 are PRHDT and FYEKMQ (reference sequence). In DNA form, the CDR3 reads TGTGCCAGCAGCTCACTAGCGGAGTCCTACGAGCAGTACTTC. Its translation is CASSSLAESYEQYF.

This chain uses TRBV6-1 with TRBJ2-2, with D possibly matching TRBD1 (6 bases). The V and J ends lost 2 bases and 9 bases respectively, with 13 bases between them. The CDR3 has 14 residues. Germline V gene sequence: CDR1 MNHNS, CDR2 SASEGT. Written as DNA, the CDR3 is TGTGCCAGCAGTGAATTAGGTGGGGGCAGGGAGCTGTTTTTT. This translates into CASSELGGGRELFF.

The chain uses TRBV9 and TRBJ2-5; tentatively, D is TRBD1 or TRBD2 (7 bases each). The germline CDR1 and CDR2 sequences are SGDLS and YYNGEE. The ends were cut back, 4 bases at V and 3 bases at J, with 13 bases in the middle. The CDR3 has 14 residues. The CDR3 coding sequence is TGTGCCAGCAGCCCAGGGGGGGTTGAAGAGACCCAGTACTTC. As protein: CASSPGGVEETQYF.

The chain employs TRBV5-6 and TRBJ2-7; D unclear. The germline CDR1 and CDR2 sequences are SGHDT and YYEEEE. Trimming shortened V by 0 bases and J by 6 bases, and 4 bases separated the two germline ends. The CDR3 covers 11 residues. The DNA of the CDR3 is TGTGCCAGCAGCTTGGTGGGCGAGCAGTACTTC. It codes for CASSLVGEQYF.

The CDR3 DNA reads TGCGCCAGCAGCCTCCCGCGGGAGGCCCCTGAGCAGTTCTTC. As protein: CASSLPREAPEQFF. The rearrangement joins TRBV5-1 to TRBJ2-1; 8 nucleotides agree with TRBD2. With V trimmed by 4 bases and J by 9 bases, 9 bases remained unmatched. The CDR3 spans 14 residues. Germline CDR1 reads SGHRS; CDR2 reads YFSETQ.

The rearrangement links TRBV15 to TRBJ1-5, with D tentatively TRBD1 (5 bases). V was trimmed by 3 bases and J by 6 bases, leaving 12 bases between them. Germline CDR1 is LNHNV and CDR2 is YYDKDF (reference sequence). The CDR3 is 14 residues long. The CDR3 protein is CATSSPGASQPQHF. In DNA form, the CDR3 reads TGTGCCACCAGCAGCCCCGGGGCGAGTCAGCCCCAGCATTTT.

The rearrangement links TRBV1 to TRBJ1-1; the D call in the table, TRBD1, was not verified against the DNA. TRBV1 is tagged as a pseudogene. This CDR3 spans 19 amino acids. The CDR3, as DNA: TGCACCAGCAGCCAAGAAACATACGAGACTCCAGGGGGACATACTGAAGCTTTCTTT. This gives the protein CTSSQETYETPGGHTEAFF.

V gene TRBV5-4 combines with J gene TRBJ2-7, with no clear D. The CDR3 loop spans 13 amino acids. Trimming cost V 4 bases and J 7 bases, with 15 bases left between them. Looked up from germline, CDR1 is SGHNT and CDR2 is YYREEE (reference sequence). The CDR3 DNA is TGTGCCAGCAGCGAAAAGCCGTGGTTTGAGCAGTACTTC. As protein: CASSEKPWFEQYF.

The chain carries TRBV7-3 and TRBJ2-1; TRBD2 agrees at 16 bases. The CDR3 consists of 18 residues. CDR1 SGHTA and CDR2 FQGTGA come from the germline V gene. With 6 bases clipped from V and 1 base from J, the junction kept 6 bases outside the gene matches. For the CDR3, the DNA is TGTGCCAGCAGTCCATGGGGACTAGCGGGAGGGTCCTACAATGAGCAGTTCTTC. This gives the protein CASSPWGLAGGSYNEQFF.

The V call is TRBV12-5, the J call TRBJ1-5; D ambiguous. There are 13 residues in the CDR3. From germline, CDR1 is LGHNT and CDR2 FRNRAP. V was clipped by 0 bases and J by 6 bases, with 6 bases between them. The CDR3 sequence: CASGLVKAQPQHF. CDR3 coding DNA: TGTGCTAGTGGTTTGGTAAAAGCTCAGCCCCAGCATTTT.

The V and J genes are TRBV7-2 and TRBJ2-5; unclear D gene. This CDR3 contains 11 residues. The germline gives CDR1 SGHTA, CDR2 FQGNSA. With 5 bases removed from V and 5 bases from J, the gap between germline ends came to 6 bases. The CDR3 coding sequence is TGTGCCAGCAGCAATGGGGAGACCCAGTACTTC. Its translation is CASSNGETQYF.